This T cell receptor (beta chain) derives from a study of blood T cell repertoires in COVID-19. Overall study context: PBMCs, B-cell-depleted T cells, or T cells provided the cDNA or gDNA that made up the material.

V dropped 2 bases and J dropped 4; count of bases not matched to a gene: 6. Germline V gives CDR1 SGHAT, CDR2 FQNNGV. The CDR3 sequence is 16 residues long. Generated by immunoSEQ multiplex PCR, the TCRdb table keeps only in-frame clones and is missing some. The table records more than 110,000 clones, roughly 73% of them present only once. The rearrangement uses TRBV11-2 and TRBJ2-5, with 11 bases lining up with TRBD2. The sequence was collected from a woman aged 45-65 years with active or convalescent COVID-19. The sample comprised peripheral blood. The CDR3 DNA follows: TGTGCCAGCAGCTTACAACTAGCGGGAGAGGGAGAGACCCAGTACTTC. Translation gives CASSLQLAGEGETQYF. Complete variable domain (other parts from reference TRBV11-2 and TRBJ2-5): EAGVAQSPRYKIIEKRQSVAFWCNPISGHATLYWYQQILGQGPKLLIQFQNNGVVDDSQLPKDRFSAERLKGVDSTLKIQPAKLEDSAVYLCASSLQLAGEGETQYFGPGTRLLVL.